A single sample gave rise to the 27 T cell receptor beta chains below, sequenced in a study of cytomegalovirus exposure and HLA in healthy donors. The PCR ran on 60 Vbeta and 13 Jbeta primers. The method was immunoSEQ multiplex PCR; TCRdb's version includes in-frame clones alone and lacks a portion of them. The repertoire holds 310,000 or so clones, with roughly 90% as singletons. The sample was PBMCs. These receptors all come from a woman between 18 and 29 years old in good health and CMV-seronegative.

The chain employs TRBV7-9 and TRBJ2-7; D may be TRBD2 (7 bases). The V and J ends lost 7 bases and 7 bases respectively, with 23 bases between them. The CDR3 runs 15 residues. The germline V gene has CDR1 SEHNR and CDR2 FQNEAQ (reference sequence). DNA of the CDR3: TGTGCCAGCAACCCCAGAGGTGAGGGAGGGGGAGAGCAGTACTTC. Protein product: CASNPRGEGGGEQYF.

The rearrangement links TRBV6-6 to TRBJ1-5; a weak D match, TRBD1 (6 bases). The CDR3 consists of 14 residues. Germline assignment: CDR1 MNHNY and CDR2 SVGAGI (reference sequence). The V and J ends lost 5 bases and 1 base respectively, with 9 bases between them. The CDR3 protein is CASSRDISNQPQHF. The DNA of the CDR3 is TGTGCCAGCAGTCGGGACATAAGCAATCAGCCCCAGCATTTT.

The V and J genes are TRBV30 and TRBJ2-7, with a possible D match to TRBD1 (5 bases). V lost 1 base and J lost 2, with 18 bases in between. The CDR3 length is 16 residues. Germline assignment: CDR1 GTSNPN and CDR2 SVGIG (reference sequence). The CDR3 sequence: CAWSGKDISLTYEQYF. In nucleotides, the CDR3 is TGTGCCTGGAGTGGAAAGGACATTTCCTTGACCTACGAGCAGTACTTC.

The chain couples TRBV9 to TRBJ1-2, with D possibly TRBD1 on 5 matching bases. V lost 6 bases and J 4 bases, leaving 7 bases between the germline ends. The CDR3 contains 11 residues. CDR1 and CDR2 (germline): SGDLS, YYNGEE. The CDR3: CASKRGYGYTF. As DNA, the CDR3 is TGTGCCAGCAAAAGGGGCTATGGCTACACCTTC.

This chain's CDR3 is CASSQGLAGGAYNEQFF. The CDR3 nucleotides read TGCGCCAGCAGCCAGGGACTAGCGGGGGGCGCCTACAATGAGCAGTTCTTC. The chain is built from TRBV4-1 and TRBJ2-1; 15 nucleotides match TRBD2. Losses at the gene ends were 3 bases for V and 2 bases for J; bases not matched to a gene: 2. Germline V gene data show CDR1 as MGHRA and CDR2 as YSYEKL. CDR3 length equals 17 residues.

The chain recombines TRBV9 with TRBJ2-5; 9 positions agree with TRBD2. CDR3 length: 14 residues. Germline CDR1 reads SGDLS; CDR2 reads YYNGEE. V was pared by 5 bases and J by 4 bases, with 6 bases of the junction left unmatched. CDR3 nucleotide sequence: TGTGCCAGCAGTAGGGGGACTAGCCGAGAGACCCAGTACTTC. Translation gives CASSRGTSRETQYF.

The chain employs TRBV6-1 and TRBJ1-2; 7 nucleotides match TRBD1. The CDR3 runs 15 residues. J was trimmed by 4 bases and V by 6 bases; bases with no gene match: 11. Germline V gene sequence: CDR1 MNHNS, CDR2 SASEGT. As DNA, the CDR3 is TGTGCCAGCAGGCGAACAGACAGGGATACCTATGGCTACACCTTC. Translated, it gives CASRRTDRDTYGYTF.

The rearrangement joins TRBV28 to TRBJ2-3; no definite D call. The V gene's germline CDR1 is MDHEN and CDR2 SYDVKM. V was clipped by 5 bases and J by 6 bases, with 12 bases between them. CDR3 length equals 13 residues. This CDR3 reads CASSPRSRDTQYF. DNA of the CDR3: TGTGCCAGCAGTCCCCGGTCGCGGGATACGCAGTATTTT.

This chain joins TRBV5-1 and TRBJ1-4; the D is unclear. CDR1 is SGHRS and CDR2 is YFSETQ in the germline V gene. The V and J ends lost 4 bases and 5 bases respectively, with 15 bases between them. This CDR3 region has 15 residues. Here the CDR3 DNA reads TGCGCCAGCAGCCCGGGGTGGGGTTCCAATGAAAAACTGTTTTTT. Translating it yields CASSPGWGSNEKLFF. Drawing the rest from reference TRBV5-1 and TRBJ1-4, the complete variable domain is KAGVTQTPRYLIKTRGQQVTLSCSPISGHRSVSWYQQTPGQGLQFLFEYFSETQRNKGNFPGRFSGRQFSNSRSEMNVSTLELGDSALYLCASSPGWGSNEKLFFGSGTQLSVL.

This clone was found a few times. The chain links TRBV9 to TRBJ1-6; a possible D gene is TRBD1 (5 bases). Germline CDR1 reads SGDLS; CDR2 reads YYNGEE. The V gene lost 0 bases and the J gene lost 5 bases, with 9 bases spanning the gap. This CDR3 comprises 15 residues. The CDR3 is CASSVAGLDNSPLHF. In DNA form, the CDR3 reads TGTGCCAGCAGCGTAGCAGGGTTGGATAATTCACCCCTCCACTTT.

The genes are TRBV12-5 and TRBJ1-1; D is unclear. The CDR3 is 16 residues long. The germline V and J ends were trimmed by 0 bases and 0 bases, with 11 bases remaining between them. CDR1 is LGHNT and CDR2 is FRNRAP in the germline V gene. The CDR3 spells CASGLVLGQLNTEAFF. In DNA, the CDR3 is TGTGCTAGTGGTTTGGTACTAGGTCAGTTGAACACTGAAGCTTTCTTT.

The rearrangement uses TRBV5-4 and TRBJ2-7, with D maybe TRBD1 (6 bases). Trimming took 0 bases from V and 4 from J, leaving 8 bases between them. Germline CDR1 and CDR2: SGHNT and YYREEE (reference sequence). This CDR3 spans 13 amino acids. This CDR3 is CASSLEQGYEQYF. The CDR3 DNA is TGTGCCAGCAGCTTGGAACAGGGTTACGAGCAGTACTTC.

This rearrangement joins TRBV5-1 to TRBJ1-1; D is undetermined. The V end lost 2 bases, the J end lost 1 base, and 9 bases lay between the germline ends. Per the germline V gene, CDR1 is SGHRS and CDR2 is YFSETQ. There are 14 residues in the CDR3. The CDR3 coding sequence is TGCGCCAGCAGCTTTGTGGGCAAGAACACTGAAGCTTTCTTT. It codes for CASSFVGKNTEAFF.

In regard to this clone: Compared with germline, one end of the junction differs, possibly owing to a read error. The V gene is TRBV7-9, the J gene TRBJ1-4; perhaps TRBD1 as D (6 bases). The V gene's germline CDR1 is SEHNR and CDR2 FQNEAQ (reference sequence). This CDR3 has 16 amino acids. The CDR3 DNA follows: TGTTCCAGCAGCGACGGACAGTTAGCGACTAATGAAAAACTGTTTTTT. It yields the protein CSSSDGQLATNEKLFF.

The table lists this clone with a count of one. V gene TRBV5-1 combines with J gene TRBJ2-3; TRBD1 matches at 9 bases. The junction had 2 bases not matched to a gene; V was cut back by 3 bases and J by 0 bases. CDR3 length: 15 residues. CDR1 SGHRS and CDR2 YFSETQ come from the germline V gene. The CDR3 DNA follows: TGCGCCAGCAGCTCCGGACAGGGGAGCACAGATACGCAGTATTTT. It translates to CASSSGQGSTDTQYF.

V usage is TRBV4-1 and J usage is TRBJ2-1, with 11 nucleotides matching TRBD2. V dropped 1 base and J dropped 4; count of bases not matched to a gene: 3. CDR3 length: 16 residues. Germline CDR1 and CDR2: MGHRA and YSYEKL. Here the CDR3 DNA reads TGCGCCAGCAGCCAAGGGGGGACTAGCGGTTACAATGAGCAGTTCTTC. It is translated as CASSQGGTSGYNEQFF.

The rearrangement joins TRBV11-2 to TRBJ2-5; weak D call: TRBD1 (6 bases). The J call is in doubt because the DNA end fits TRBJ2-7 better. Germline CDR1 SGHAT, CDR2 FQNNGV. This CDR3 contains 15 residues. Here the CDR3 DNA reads TGTGCCAGCAGCTTAGAGAGGGGGTGGGCCTACGAGCAGTACTTC. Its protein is CASSLERGWAYEQYF.

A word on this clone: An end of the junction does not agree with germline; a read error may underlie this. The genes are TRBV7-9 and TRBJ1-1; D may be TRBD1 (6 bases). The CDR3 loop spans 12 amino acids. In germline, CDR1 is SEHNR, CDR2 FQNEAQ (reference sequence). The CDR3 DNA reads TGTTCCAGCAGCGATACAGGGCCTGAAGCTTTCTTT. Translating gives CSSSDTGPEAFF. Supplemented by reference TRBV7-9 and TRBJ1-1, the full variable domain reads DTGVSQNPRHKITKRGQNVTFRCDPISEHNRLYWYRQTLGQGPEFLTYFQNEAQLEKSRLLSDRFSAERPKGSFSTLEIQRTEQGDSAMYLCSSSDTGPEAFFGQGTRLTVV.

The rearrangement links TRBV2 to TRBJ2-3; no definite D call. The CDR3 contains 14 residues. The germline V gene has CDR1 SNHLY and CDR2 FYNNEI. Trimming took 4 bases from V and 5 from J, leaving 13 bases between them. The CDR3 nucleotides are TGTGCCAGCAGTGTCCTGGTCTCGGGAGATACGCAGTATTTT. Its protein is CASSVLVSGDTQYF.

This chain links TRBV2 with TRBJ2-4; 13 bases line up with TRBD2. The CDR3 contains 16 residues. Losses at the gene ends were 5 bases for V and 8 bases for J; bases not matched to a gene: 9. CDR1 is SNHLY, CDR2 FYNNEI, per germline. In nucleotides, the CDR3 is TGTGCCAGCAGTCGCACTAGCGGGGGGGCCGTATACATTCAGTACTTC. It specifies CASSRTSGGAVYIQYF.

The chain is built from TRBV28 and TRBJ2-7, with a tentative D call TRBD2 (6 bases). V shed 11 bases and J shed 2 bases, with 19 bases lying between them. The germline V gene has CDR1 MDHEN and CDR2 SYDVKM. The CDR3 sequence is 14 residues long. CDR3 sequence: CAGSGPPPPYEQYF. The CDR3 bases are TGTGCCGGTAGCGGTCCACCCCCTCCCTACGAGCAGTACTTC.

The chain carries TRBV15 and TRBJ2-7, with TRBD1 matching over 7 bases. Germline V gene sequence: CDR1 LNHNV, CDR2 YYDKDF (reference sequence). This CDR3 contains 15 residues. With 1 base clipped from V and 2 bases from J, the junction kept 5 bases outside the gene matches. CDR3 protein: CATSRGTGQAYEQYF. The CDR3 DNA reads TGTGCCACCAGCAGAGGTACCGGACAGGCCTACGAGCAGTACTTC.

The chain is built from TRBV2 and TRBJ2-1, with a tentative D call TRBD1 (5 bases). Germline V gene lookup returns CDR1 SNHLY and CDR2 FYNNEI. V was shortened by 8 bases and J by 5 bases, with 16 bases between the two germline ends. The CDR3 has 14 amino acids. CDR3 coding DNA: TGTGCCAGCGGGGCCACCTGGGCGAACAATGAGCAGTTCTTC. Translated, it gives CASGATWANNEQFF.

DNA of the CDR3: TGTGCCATCAGCACAGGGACCGAAGCTTTCTTT. Amino acid sequence: CAISTGTEAFF. This chain uses TRBV10-3 with TRBJ1-1; D may be TRBD1 (6 bases). Trimming took 6 bases from V and 8 from J, leaving 10 bases between them. From germline, CDR1 is ENHRY and CDR2 SYGVKD. There are 11 residues in the CDR3.

In DNA form, the CDR3 reads TGTGCCAGTCGCCGGGACAGGTGGGAAGAGACCCAGTACTTC. Its translation is CASRRDRWEETQYF. V gene TRBV19 combines with J gene TRBJ2-5, with 8 bases fitting TRBD1. This CDR3 is built from 14 residues. The V and J ends lost 8 bases and 3 bases, in that order; junction bases with no gene match: 8. Germline V lookup: CDR1 LNHDA, CDR2 SQIVND (reference sequence).

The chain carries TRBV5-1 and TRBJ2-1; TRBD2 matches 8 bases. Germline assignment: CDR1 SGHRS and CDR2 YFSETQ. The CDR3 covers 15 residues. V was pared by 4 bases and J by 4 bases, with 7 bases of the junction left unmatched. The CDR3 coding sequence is TGCGCCAGCAGCATCGCGGGGGGAGAATACAATGAGCAGTTCTTC. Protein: CASSIAGGEYNEQFF.

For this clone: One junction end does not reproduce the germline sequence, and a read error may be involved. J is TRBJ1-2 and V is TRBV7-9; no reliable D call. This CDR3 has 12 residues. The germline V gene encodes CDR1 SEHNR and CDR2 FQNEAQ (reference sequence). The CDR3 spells CSSSYLNGGYTF. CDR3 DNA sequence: TGTTCCAGCAGTTATTTAAACGGTGGCTACACCTTC.